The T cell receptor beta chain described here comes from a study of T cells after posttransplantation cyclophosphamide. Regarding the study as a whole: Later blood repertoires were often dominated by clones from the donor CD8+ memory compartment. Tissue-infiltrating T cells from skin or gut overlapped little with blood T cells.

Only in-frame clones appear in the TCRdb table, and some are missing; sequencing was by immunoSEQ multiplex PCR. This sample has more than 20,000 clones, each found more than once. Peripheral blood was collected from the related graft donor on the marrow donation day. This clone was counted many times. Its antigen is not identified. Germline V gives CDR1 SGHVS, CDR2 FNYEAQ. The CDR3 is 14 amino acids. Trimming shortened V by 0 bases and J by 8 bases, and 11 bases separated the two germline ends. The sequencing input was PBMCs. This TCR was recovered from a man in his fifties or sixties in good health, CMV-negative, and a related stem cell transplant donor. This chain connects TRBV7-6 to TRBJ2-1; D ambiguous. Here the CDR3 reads CASSLARVGDEQFF. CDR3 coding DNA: TGTGCCAGCAGCTTAGCTAGAGTGGGCGATGAGCAGTTCTTC.